The 23 T cell receptor beta chains below come from one sample, sequenced in a study of blood T cell repertoires in COVID-19. Sequenced by immunoSEQ multiplex PCR; TCRdb stores in-frame clones only, minus some. Among 60,000 to 75,000 clones, roughly 88% were seen once, and the ten largest hold 2%. The sample comprised peripheral blood. These receptors were taken from a man aged 25-45 years with acute or convalescent COVID-19.

This chain connects TRBV19 to TRBJ1-4; maybe TRBD1 (6 bases). The V end was cut by 6 bases, the J end by 4 bases, with 12 bases between. Germline CDR1 and CDR2: LNHDA and SQIVND (reference sequence). CDR3 length: 14 residues. The CDR3: CASRPGHDNEKLFF. DNA of the CDR3: TGTGCCAGTAGACCGGGACACGATAATGAAAAACTGTTTTTT.

The chain uses TRBV30 and TRBJ1-6; D perhaps matches TRBD1 (6 bases). CDR3 length: 16 amino acids. The V end lost 0 bases, the J end lost 7 bases, and 16 bases lay between the germline ends. Germline V gene sequence: CDR1 GTSNPN, CDR2 SVGIG (reference sequence). The CDR3 spells CAWSVRRGGSNSPLHF. Written as DNA, the CDR3 is TGTGCCTGGAGTGTTCGTAGGGGGGGTTCAAATTCACCCCTCCACTTT.

The rearrangement joins TRBV5-4 to TRBJ2-1; D may be TRBD2 (6 bases). V was cut by 0 bases and J by 3 bases, with 16 bases left in between. Germline CDR1 SGHNT, CDR2 YYREEE (reference sequence). The CDR3 is 17 amino acids. The CDR3 DNA sequence: TGTGCCAGCAGCTTGGTCGGAACTAGCTTCATCTACAATGAGCAGTTCTTC. Protein: CASSLVGTSFIYNEQFF.

V usage is TRBV6-5 and J usage is TRBJ1-1; the match to TRBD1 covers 9 bases. From germline, CDR1 is MNHEY and CDR2 SVGAGI. With 6 bases clipped from V and 4 bases from J, the junction kept 6 bases outside the gene matches. The CDR3 is made up of 14 amino acids. The CDR3 loop reads CASSIQGAGTEAFF. CDR3 DNA sequence: TGTGCCAGCAGCATACAGGGGGCGGGCACTGAAGCTTTCTTT.

J is TRBJ2-1 and V is TRBV11-2, with 10 bases matching TRBD2. J lost 10 bases, V lost 3 bases, and 9 bases had no gene match. Germline V CDR1 and CDR2: SGHAT, FQNNGV. The CDR3 extends over 15 amino acids. In nucleotides, the CDR3 is TGTGCCAGCAGCTTTGATAGCGGGAGGCCTCGGGAGCAGTTCTTC. This encodes CASSFDSGRPREQFF.

The J gene is TRBJ2-2, the V gene TRBV27; a weak D match, TRBD2 (6 bases). CDR1 and CDR2 from the germline V gene are MNHEY and SMNVEV (reference sequence). The CDR3 runs 17 residues. V lost 3 bases and J lost 0, with 14 bases in between. In nucleotides, the CDR3 is TGTGCCAGCAGTTTTTTTGGTGGGGGGACGAACACCGGGGAGCTGTTTTTT. Its protein product is CASSFFGGGTNTGELFF.

V gene TRBV9 combines with J gene TRBJ2-3, with unresolved D. In germline, CDR1 is SGDLS, CDR2 YYNGEE. Trimming left V 4 bases short and J 5 bases short, with 8 bases between. The CDR3 is 12 amino acids. CDR3 sequence reads: CASSLPRDTQYF. The CDR3 region has the DNA TGTGCCAGCAGCCTCCCCCGAGATACGCAGTATTTT. Full variable domain (missing parts from reference TRBV9 and TRBJ2-3): DSGVTQTPKHLITATGQRVTLRCSPRSGDLSVYWYQQSLDQGLQFLIQYYNGEERAKGNILERFSAQQFPDLHSELNLSSLELGDSALYFCASSLPRDTQYFGPGTRLTVL.

The chain carries TRBV29-1 and TRBJ2-5; 7 bases agree with TRBD1. CDR1 is SQVTM and CDR2 is ANQGSEA in the germline V gene. The CDR3 consists of 12 residues. The CDR3 protein is CTTGRGFETQYF. CDR3 nucleotides: TGCACCACCGGCAGGGGGTTCGAGACCCAGTACTTC.

The chain carries TRBV30 and TRBJ2-1, with TRBD1 identical over 9 bases. V lost 8 bases to trimming and J lost 9 bases; unmatched junction nucleotides: 14. The V gene's germline CDR1 is GTSNPN and CDR2 SVGIG (reference sequence). This CDR3 is built from 14 residues. The CDR3 protein is CAAARGTGFSEQFF. CDR3 in DNA: TGTGCCGCAGCCCGCGGGACAGGGTTTAGTGAGCAGTTCTTC.

The chain carries TRBV18 and TRBJ2-1; D is uncertain. The CDR3 is 13 amino acids. Trimming left V 4 bases short and J 5 bases short, with 9 bases between. Germline V CDR1 and CDR2: KGHSH, LQKENI. The CDR3 protein is CASSQANNNEQFF. In DNA form, the CDR3 reads TGTGCCAGCTCACAAGCCAATAACAATGAGCAGTTCTTC.

The rearrangement joins TRBV6-5 to TRBJ1-6; TRBD1 might be the D (6 bases). Trimming removed 6 bases at V and 8 bases at J, with 17 bases between. This CDR3 comprises 15 residues. Per the germline V gene, CDR1 is MNHEY and CDR2 is SVGAGI. The DNA of the CDR3 is TGTGCCAGCAGCAAAGGGACATTTAGGCATTCACCCCTCCACTTT. It translates to CASSKGTFRHSPLHF.

The sample holds one count of this clone. The chain links TRBV24-1 to TRBJ2-6; 8 bases map to TRBD1. Germline V CDR1 and CDR2: KGHDR, SFDVKD. The junction had 7 bases not matched to a gene; V was cut back by 7 bases and J by 0 bases. The CDR3 is 17 amino acids. CDR3: CATRGQANTSGANVLTF. The CDR3 coding sequence is TGTGCCACCAGGGGACAGGCAAATACCTCTGGGGCCAACGTCCTGACTTTC.

This chain joins TRBV2 and TRBJ2-5, with 9 bases aligning to TRBD2. This CDR3 region has 12 residues. From germline, CDR1 is SNHLY and CDR2 FYNNEI. Trimming took 10 bases from V and 4 from J; bases not matched to a gene: 4. The CDR3 protein is CATSSGVETQYF. For the CDR3, the DNA is TGTGCCACCTCTAGCGGGGTAGAGACCCAGTACTTC.

The rearrangement joins TRBV4-2 to TRBJ2-5, with 9 positions matching TRBD1. CDR1 and CDR2 from the germline V gene are LGHNA and YNFKEQ. The CDR3 extends over 16 amino acids. Losses at the gene ends were 1 base for V and 1 base for J; bases not matched to a gene: 4. The CDR3 spells CASSQGQGDFQETQYF. In nucleotides, the CDR3 is TGTGCCAGCAGCCAAGGACAGGGGGATTTCCAAGAGACCCAGTACTTC.

The chain uses TRBV15 and TRBJ1-1, with a weak D call TRBD1 (6 bases). Germline values: CDR1 LNHNV, CDR2 YYDKDF (reference sequence). The V end was cut by 1 base, the J end by 0 bases, with 15 bases between. This CDR3 contains 17 residues. The CDR3 nucleotides read TGTGCCACCAGCAGAGTATCAGGGGCCAACATGAACACTGAAGCTTTCTTT. Translating gives CATSRVSGANMNTEAFF.

This chain joins TRBV14 and TRBJ2-1; 7 bases line up with TRBD2. Germline lookup yields CDR1 SGHDN and CDR2 FVKESK. This CDR3 contains 16 residues. With V trimmed by 3 bases and J by 4 bases, 9 bases remained unmatched. The CDR3 loop reads CASSQGGNPFYNEQFF. The CDR3, as DNA: TGTGCCAGCAGCCAGGGGGGGAATCCCTTTTACAATGAGCAGTTCTTC.

V usage is TRBV27 and J usage is TRBJ2-2, with D uncertain. The CDR3 length is 12 residues. CDR1 and CDR2 (germline): MNHEY, SMNVEV (reference sequence). V was cut by 3 bases and J by 4 bases, with 3 bases left in between. DNA for the CDR3: TGTGCCAGCAGTTTCAGCACCGGGGAGCTGTTTTTT. It is translated as CASSFSTGELFF.

The chain recombines TRBV7-9 with TRBJ1-5; TRBD1 aligns across 7 bases. The V segment lost 5 bases and the J segment 4 bases; nucleotides outside the gene matches: 5. CDR3 length equals 14 residues. The germline CDR1 and CDR2 sequences are SEHNR and FQNEAQ (reference sequence). In nucleotides, the CDR3 is TGTGCCAGCAGCCCCCGGGACAGTAATCAGCCCCAGCATTTT. It encodes CASSPRDSNQPQHF.

The gene calls are TRBV6-5 and TRBJ2-1; D might be TRBD2 (5 bases). V shed 5 bases and J shed 3 bases, with 14 bases lying between them. CDR3 size: 15 residues. Germline V gene data show CDR1 as MNHEY and CDR2 as SVGAGI. The CDR3 DNA sequence: TGTGCCAGCAGTCCACGACGGGGAAACTACAATGAGCAGTTCTTC. This sequence encodes CASSPRRGNYNEQFF.

The chain is built from TRBV4-3 and TRBJ2-1, with D perhaps TRBD2 (7 bases). The CDR3 has 15 amino acids. Germline assignment: CDR1 LGHNA and CDR2 YSLEER. Trimming pared 0 bases from V and 8 bases from J, leaving 14 bases between. Here the CDR3 reads CASSQEIGGGDEQFF. The DNA of the CDR3 is TGCGCCAGCAGCCAAGAAATCGGCGGGGGCGATGAGCAGTTCTTC.

This rearrangement joins TRBV7-2 to TRBJ1-6; perhaps TRBD1 as D (6 bases). Trimming removed 3 bases from V and 2 bases from J, with 11 bases in between. CDR1 and CDR2 (germline): SGHTA, FQGNSA. The CDR3 is 16 residues long. This chain's CDR3 is CASSFTGQPYNSPLHF. CDR3 in DNA: TGTGCCAGCAGCTTTACGGGACAACCCTATAATTCACCCCTCCACTTT.

Note on this clone: The same CDR3 is also encoded by other DNA sequences in this sample. The rearrangement uses TRBV9 and TRBJ2-1, with 8 positions matching TRBD2. Trimming removed 2 bases from V and 6 bases from J; junction bases left unmatched: 16. This CDR3 comprises 18 residues. CDR1 SGDLS and CDR2 YYNGEE come from the germline V gene. The CDR3 DNA follows: TGTGCCAGCAGCGTTGGTTGGGGGCGGGGGGCCGGAGCCAATGAGCAGTTCTTC. The encoded protein is CASSVGWGRGAGANEQFF.

The rearrangement joins TRBV24-1 to TRBJ1-3; 7 bases fit TRBD1. Germline-derived CDR1 and CDR2 are KGHDR and SFDVKD. Unmatched junction bases numbered 5, after V lost 1 base and J lost 0 bases. The CDR3 totals 17 residues. The CDR3 DNA sequence: TGTGCCACCAGTGATTTCCAGGGACAGCTCTCTGGAAACACCATATATTTT. As protein: CATSDFQGQLSGNTIYF.